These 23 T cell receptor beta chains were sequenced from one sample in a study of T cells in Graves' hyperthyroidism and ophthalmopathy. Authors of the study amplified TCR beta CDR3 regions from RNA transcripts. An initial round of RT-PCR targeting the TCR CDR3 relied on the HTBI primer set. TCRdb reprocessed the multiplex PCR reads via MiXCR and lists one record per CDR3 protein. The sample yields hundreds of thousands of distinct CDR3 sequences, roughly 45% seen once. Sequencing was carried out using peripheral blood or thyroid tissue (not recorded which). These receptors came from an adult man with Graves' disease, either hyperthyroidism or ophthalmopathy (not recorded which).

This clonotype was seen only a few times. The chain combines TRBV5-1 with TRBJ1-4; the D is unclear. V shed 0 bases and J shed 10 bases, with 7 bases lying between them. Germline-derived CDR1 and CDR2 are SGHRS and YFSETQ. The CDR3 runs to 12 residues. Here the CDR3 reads CASSLDIGKLFF. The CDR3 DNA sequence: TGCGCCAGCAGCTTGGATATCGGAAAACTGTTTTTT.

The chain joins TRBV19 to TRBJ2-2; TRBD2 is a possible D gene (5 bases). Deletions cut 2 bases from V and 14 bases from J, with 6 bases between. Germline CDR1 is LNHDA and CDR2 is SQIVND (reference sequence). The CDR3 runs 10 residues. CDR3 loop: CASSISGLFF. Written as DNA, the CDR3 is TGTGCCAGTAGTATATCGGGACTGTTTTTT. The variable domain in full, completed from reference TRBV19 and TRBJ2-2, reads DGGITQSPKYLFRKEGQNVTLSCEQNLNHDAMYWYRQDPGQGLRLIYYSQIVNDFQKGDIAEGYSVSREKKESFPLTVTSAQKNPTAFYLCASSISGLFFGEGSRLTVL.

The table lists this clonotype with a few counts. The CDR3 DNA is TGTGCCAGCAGCCAAGAGTGGGACAGCTCCTACGAGCAGTACTTC. This gives the protein CASSQEWDSSYEQYF. The chain is built from TRBV7-9 and TRBJ2-7; 7 bases map to TRBD1. CDR1 is SEHNR, CDR2 FQNEAQ, per germline (reference sequence). The CDR3 has 15 amino acids. V shed 5 bases and J 0 bases; nucleotides not matched to a gene: 7. The whole variable domain, remainder taken from reference TRBV7-9 and TRBJ2-7, is DTGVSQNPRHKITKRGQNVTFRCDPISEHNRLYWYRQTLGQGPEFLTYFQNEAQLEKSRLLSDRFSAERPKGSFSTLEIQRTEQGDSAMYLCASSQEWDSSYEQYFGPGTRLTVT.

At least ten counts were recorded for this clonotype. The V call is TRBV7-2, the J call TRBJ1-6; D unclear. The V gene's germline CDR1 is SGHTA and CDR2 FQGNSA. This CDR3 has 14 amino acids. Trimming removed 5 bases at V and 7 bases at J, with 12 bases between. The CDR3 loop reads CASSPARINSPLHF. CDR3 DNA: TGTGCCAGCAGCCCGGCCAGGATCAATTCACCCCTCCACTTT.

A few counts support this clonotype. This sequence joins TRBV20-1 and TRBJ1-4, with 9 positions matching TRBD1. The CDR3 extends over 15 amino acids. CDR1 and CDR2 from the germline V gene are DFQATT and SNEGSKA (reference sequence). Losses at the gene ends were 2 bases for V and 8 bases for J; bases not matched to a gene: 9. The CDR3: CSARTWDRAREKLFF. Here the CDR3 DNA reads TGCAGTGCTAGAACCTGGGACAGGGCAAGAGAAAAACTGTTTTTT.

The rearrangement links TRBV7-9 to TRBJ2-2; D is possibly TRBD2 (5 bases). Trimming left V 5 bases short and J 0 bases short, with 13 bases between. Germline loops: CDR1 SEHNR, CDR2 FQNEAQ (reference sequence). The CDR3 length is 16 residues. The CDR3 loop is CASSRLAHANTGELFF. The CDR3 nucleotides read TGTGCCAGCAGCCGGTTAGCGCACGCGAACACCGGGGAGCTGTTTTTT.

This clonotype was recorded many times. The CDR3 DNA follows: TGTGCCAGCCTTAAAGGGCAGGGGGCGGACGAGCAGTACTTC. It codes for CASLKGQGADEQYF. V gene TRBV2 combines with J gene TRBJ2-7; 8 bases fit TRBD1. Germline V lookup: CDR1 SNHLY, CDR2 FYNNEI. The ends lost 8 bases at V and 5 bases at J; junction bases unmatched: 11. The length of the CDR3 is 14 residues.

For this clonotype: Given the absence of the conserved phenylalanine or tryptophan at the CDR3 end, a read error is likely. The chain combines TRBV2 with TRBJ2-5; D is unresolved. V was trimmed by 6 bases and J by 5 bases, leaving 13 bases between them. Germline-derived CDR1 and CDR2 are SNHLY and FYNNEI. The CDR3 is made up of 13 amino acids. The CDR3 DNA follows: TGTGCCAGCAGCCGCCGGTCCGGGGAGACCCAGTACCTC. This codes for CASSRRSGETQYL.

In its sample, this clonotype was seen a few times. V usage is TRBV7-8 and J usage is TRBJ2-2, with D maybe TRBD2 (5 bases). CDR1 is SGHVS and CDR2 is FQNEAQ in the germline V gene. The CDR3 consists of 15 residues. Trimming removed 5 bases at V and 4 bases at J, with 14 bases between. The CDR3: CASSPRTVRTGELFF. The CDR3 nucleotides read TGTGCCAGCAGCCCCCGGACTGTCCGCACCGGGGAGCTGTTTTTT.

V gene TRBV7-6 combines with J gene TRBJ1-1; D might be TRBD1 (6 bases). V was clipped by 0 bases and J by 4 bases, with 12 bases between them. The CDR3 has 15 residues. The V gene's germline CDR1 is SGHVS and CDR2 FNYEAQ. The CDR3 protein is CASSLAPGALTEAFF. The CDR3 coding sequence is TGTGCCAGCAGCTTAGCGCCGGGGGCCCTCACTGAAGCTTTCTTT.

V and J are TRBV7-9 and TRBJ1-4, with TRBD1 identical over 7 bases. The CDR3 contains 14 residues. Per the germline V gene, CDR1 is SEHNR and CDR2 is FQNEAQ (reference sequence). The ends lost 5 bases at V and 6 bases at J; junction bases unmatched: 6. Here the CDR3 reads CASSPGTADEKLFF. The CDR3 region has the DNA TGTGCCAGCAGCCCCGGGACAGCGGATGAAAAACTGTTTTTT.

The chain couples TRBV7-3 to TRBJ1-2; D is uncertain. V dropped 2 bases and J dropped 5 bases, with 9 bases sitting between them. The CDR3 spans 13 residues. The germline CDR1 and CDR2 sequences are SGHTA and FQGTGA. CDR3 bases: TGTGCCAGCAGCTTATCCGGTTTTTATGGCTACACCTTC. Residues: CASSLSGFYGYTF.

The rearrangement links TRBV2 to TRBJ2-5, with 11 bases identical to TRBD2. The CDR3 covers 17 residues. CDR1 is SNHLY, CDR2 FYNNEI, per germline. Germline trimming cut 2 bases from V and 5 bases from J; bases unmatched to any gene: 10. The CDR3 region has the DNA TGTGCCAGCAGTGAACCGGTACTAGCGGGAGTTGACGAGACCCAGTACTTC. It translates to CASSEPVLAGVDETQYF.

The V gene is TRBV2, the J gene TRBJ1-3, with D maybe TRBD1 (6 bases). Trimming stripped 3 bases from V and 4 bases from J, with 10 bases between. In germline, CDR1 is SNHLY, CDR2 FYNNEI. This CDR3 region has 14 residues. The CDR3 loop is CASSDGGEGNTIYF. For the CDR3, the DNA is TGTGCCAGCAGTGATGGGGGCGAGGGAAACACCATATATTTT. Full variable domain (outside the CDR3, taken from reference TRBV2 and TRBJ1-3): EPEVTQTPSHQVTQMGQEVILRCVPISNHLYFYWYRQILGQKVEFLVSFYNNEISEKSEIFDDQFSVERPDGSNFTLKIRSTKLEDSAMYFCASSDGGEGNTIYFGEGSWLTVV.

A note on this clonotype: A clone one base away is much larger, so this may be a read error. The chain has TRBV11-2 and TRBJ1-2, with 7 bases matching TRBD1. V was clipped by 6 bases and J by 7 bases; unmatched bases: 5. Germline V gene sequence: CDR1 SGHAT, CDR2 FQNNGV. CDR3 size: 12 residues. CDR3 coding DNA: TGTGCCAGCAGACGCCAGGGGGTTGGCTACACCTTC. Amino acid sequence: CASRRQGVGYTF.

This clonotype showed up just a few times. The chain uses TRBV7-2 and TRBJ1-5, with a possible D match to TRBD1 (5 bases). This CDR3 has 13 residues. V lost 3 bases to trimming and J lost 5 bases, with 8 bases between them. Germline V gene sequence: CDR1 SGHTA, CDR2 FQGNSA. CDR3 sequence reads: CASSFDSDQPQHF. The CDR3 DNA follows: TGTGCCAGCAGCTTTGACAGTGATCAGCCCCAGCATTTT.

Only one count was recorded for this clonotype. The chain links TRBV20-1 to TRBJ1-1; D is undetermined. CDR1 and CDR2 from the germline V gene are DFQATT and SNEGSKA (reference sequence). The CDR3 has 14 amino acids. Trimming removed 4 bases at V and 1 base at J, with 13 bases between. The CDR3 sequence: CSATPPLWNTEAFF. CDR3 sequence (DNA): TGCAGTGCTACCCCACCTCTTTGGAACACTGAAGCTTTCTTT.

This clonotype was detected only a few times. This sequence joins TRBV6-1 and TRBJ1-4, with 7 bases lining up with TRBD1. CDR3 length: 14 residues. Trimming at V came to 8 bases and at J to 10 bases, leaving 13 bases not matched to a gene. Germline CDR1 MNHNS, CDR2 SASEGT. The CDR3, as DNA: TGTGCCAGCCGAAGTTCGACAGGGCGGGGAAAACTGTTTTTT. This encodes CASRSSTGRGKLFF.

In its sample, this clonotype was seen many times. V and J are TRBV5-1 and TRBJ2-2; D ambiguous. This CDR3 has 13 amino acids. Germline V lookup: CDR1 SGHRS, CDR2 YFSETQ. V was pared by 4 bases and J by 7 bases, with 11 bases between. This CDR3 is CASSATVGGELFF. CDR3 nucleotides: TGCGCCAGCAGCGCCACAGTGGGCGGGGAGCTGTTTTTT. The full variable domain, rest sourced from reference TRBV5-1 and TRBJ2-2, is KAGVTQTPRYLIKTRGQQVTLSCSPISGHRSVSWYQQTPGQGLQFLFEYFSETQRNKGNFPGRFSGRQFSNSRSEMNVSTLELGDSALYLCASSATVGGELFFGEGSRLTVL.

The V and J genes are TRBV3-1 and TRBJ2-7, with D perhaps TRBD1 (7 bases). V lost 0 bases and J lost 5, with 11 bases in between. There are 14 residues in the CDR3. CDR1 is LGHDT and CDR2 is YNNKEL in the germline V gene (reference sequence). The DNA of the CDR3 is TGTGCCAGCAGCCAAGAAGACAGGGAGGACGAGCAGTACTTC. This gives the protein CASSQEDREDEQYF.

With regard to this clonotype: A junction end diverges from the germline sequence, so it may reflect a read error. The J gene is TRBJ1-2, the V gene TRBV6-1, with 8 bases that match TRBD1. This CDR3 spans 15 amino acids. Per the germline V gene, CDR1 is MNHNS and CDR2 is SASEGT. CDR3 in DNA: TGTGCCAGCAGCGATGACAGGGGAGCGGACTATGGCTGCACCTTC. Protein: CASSDDRGADYGCTF.

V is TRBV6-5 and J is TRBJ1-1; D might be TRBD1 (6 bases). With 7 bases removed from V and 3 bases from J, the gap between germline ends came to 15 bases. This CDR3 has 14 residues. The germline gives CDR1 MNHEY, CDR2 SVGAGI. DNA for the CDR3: TGTGCCAGCACCCAACAGGGTCGGGACACTGAAGCTTTCTTT. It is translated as CASTQQGRDTEAFF.

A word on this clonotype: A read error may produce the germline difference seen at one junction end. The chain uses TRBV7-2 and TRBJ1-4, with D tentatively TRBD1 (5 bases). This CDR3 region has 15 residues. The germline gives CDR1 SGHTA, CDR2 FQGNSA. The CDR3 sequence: CAISLAWGDGEKLFF. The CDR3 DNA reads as TGTGCCATCAGCTTAGCGTGGGGGGACGGTGAAAAACTGTTTTTT.